These 13 T cell receptor beta chains originate from one sample sequenced in a study of blood T cell repertoires in COVID-19. Data came from immunoSEQ multiplex PCR; TCRdb stores just in-frame clones and leaves some out. The data contain roughly 290,000 clones, over 75% of them singletons. Material: PBMCs or T cells enriched from blood (not recorded which). Source of these receptors: a man under 40 who had recovered from COVID-19.

This clone was detected once. The gene calls are TRBV5-4 and TRBJ2-7; a weak D match, TRBD1 (6 bases). The CDR3 contains 15 residues. CDR1 is SGHNT and CDR2 is YYREEE in the germline V gene (reference sequence). Trimming took 3 bases from V and 2 from J, leaving 15 bases between them. The CDR3 loop is CASSSRRQETYEQYF. The CDR3 DNA reads as TGTGCCAGCAGCTCCCGCCGACAGGAAACCTACGAGCAGTACTTC.

The rearrangement joins TRBV5-1 to TRBJ1-1; TRBD1 aligns across 8 bases. Losses at the gene ends were 4 bases for V and 7 bases for J; bases not matched to a gene: 9. Per germline, CDR1 SGHRS and CDR2 YFSETQ. The CDR3 sequence is 14 residues long. CDR3 DNA sequence: TGCGCCAGCAGCGGAACTACAGGGGGTGGTGAAGCTTTCTTT. It encodes CASSGTTGGGEAFF. Together with reference TRBV5-1 and TRBJ1-1, the CDR3 gives the full variable domain: KAGVTQTPRYLIKTRGQQVTLSCSPISGHRSVSWYQQTPGQGLQFLFEYFSETQRNKGNFPGRFSGRQFSNSRSEMNVSTLELGDSALYLCASSGTTGGGEAFFGQGTRLTVV.

The gene calls are TRBV21-1 and TRBJ2-7; TRBD1, the D gene given by the table, was not confirmed from the DNA. TRBV21-1 is designated a pseudogene. The CDR3 loop spans 14 amino acids. CDR3 sequence reads: CASMDDAQGYEQYF. The CDR3 DNA sequence: TGTGCCAGCATGGACGACGCCCAGGGCTACGAGCAGTACTTC.

The sample holds one count of this clone. CDR3 nucleotide sequence: TGTGCCAGCAGTGCAAAGCCGGGACTCCCCTGGGGGAATGAGCAGTTCTTC. This codes for CASSAKPGLPWGNEQFF. The genes are TRBV2 and TRBJ2-1; D possibly corresponds to TRBD2 (6 bases). V was trimmed by 4 bases and J by 7 bases, leaving 23 bases between them. This CDR3 is 17 amino acids long. Germline V gene data show CDR1 as SNHLY and CDR2 as FYNNEI.

This rearrangement joins TRBV30 to TRBJ1-6, with 7 bases matching TRBD1. The V and J ends lost 2 bases and 8 bases, in that order; junction bases with no gene match: 3. Germline loops: CDR1 GTSNPN, CDR2 SVGIG (reference sequence). The CDR3 totals 13 residues. The DNA of the CDR3 is TGTGCCTGGAGTTCTGACAGGGATTCACCCCTCCACTTT. It yields the protein CAWSSDRDSPLHF.

This chain links TRBV7-9 with TRBJ1-1; the match to TRBD1 covers 12 bases. Germline CDR1 reads SEHNR; CDR2 reads FQNEAQ (reference sequence). Unmatched junction bases numbered 7, after V lost 2 bases and J lost 6 bases. The CDR3 runs to 16 residues. CDR3 sequence (DNA): TGTGCCAGCAGCTTAAGGGGGACAGGGGGCAGAGCTGAAGCTTTCTTT. It is translated as CASSLRGTGGRAEAFF.

Points on this clone: The same CDR3 can be traced to other DNA sequences in this sample. The V gene is TRBV9, the J gene TRBJ1-1; D may be TRBD1 (5 bases). This CDR3 region has 14 residues. The germline CDR1 and CDR2 sequences are SGDLS and YYNGEE. Between the trimmed V and J ends, which lost 2 bases and 1 base, there was a span of 9 bases. CDR3 protein: CASSVVGGNTEAFF. CDR3 in DNA: TGTGCCAGCAGCGTCGTGGGGGGGAACACTGAAGCTTTCTTT.

This chain joins TRBV2 and TRBJ1-2, with D possibly being TRBD1 (5 bases). The CDR3 contains 13 residues. Germline CDR1 is SNHLY and CDR2 is FYNNEI. Trimming stripped 4 bases from V and 2 bases from J, with 8 bases between. The CDR3 region is CASSAGGNYGYTF. The CDR3 DNA reads as TGTGCCAGCAGTGCCGGGGGAAACTATGGCTACACCTTC. The full variable domain, completed using reference TRBV2 and TRBJ1-2, is EPEVTQTPSHQVTQMGQEVILRCVPISNHLYFYWYRQILGQKVEFLVSFYNNEISEKSEIFDDQFSVERPDGSNFTLKIRSTKLEDSAMYFCASSAGGNYGYTFGSGTRLTVV.

V and J are TRBV5-1 and TRBJ1-1, with D maybe TRBD1 (5 bases). This CDR3 is 15 amino acids long. The V end lost 0 bases, the J end lost 4 bases, and 13 bases lay between the germline ends. From germline, CDR1 is SGHRS and CDR2 YFSETQ. As DNA, the CDR3 is TGCGCCAGCAGCTTGGTTCTGGGGCTGAGCACTGAAGCTTTCTTT. It is translated as CASSLVLGLSTEAFF.

The rearrangement links TRBV18 to TRBJ2-3, with D unclear. The germline gives CDR1 KGHSH, CDR2 LQKENI. V shed 5 bases and J shed 0 bases, with 12 bases lying between them. The CDR3 contains 15 residues. In DNA, the CDR3 is TGTGCCAGCTCAGTCGCCAGACTTAGCACAGATACGCAGTATTTT. Translating gives CASSVARLSTDTQYF.

The J gene is TRBJ1-2, the V gene TRBV18; possible D gene TRBD1, 5 bases. Trimming shortened V by 1 base and J by 6 bases, and 12 bases separated the two germline ends. Germline V gives CDR1 KGHSH, CDR2 LQKENI. This CDR3 comprises 14 residues. CDR3 amino acids: CASSPLITGDGYTF. In DNA form, the CDR3 reads TGTGCCAGCTCACCACTAATTACGGGGGATGGCTACACCTTC. Drawing the rest from reference TRBV18 and TRBJ1-2, the complete variable domain is NAGVMQNPRHLVRRRGQEARLRCSPMKGHSHVYWYRQLPEEGLKFMVYLQKENIIDESGMPKERFSAEFPKEGPSILRIQQVVRGDSAAYFCASSPLITGDGYTFGSGTRLTVV.

The chain uses TRBV11-1 and TRBJ2-7; 9 positions match TRBD1. The V gene's germline CDR1 is SGHAT and CDR2 FQDESV (reference sequence). The CDR3 sequence is 14 residues long. Trimming at V came to 6 bases and at J to 4 bases, leaving 7 bases not matched to a gene. The CDR3 loop reads CASRAGTGRYEQYF. CDR3 nucleotide sequence: TGTGCCAGCAGAGCCGGGACAGGGAGGTACGAGCAGTACTTC.

The V and J genes are TRBV24-1 and TRBJ1-2; 7 bases are a match to TRBD1. Germline CDR1 KGHDR, CDR2 SFDVKD. V dropped 4 bases and J dropped 11; count of bases not matched to a gene: 15. The CDR3 is 15 residues long. CDR3 coding DNA: TGTGCCACCAGTGACTCTCGACAGGGCCTGGTCGAATACACCTTC. Its protein is CATSDSRQGLVEYTF.